This T cell receptor beta chain was profiled in a study of cytomegalovirus exposure and HLA in healthy donors. PCR amplification relied on 60 Vbeta primers (plus 13 Jbeta primers). The repertoire was sequenced with immunoSEQ multiplex PCR; TCRdb's copy has only in-frame clones and lacks some. The table includes tens of thousands of clones, around 72% detected once. Concerning this clone itself: Its target is not known.

Study-level findings and limits: Presence/absence comparisons presumed near-even sequencing depth among donors. A classifier reportedly called cytomegalovirus status with high sensitivity and specificity.

Germline values: CDR1 MNHNS, CDR2 SASEGT. The CDR3 length is 14 residues. The TCR originated in a male donor in good health and CMV-seropositive. Sequencing was performed on PBMCs. The chain recombines TRBV6-1 with TRBJ2-5, with D uncertain. The DNA end lines up better with TRBJ2-7; the J call may be wrong. CDR3 sequence: CASTEALRNDEQYF. The CDR3 nucleotides are TGTGCCAGCACCGAGGCTCTCAGAAACGACGAGCAGTACTTC.